These 8 T cell receptor beta chains originate from one sample sequenced in a study of human T cells and chemical hapten exposure. Using its own MiXCR run on the RACE reads, TCRdb lists one record per CDR3 protein. Seen here are around 160,000 distinct CDR3 sequences, roughly 14% observed once, and the top ten hold 1.7%. Time point here: patch test 1, 2 weeks after DPC sensitization. Treatment described: therapeutic diphenylcyclopropenone sensitization with weekly scalp DPC. This specimen consisted of whole blood, obtained in connection with sensitization to the hapten diphenylcyclopropenone (DPC). The receptors stem from a woman aged 25 to 39 with alopecia areata. Some clones in this sample may be carry-over from other donors' samples.

V usage is TRBV11-2 and J usage is TRBJ2-2; 12 bases are shared with TRBD2. The CDR3 runs to 17 residues. Unmatched junction bases numbered 9, after V lost 6 bases and J lost 4 bases. Germline lookup yields CDR1 SGHAT and CDR2 FQNNGV. CDR3 sequence (DNA): TGTGCCAGCAGTCAGGGGGGACTAGCGGGCCTCACCGGGGAGCTGTTTTTT. Translation: CASSQGGLAGLTGELFF.

This clonotype was seen a few times. This chain uses TRBV3-1 with TRBJ2-7; D gene ambiguous. There are 14 residues in the CDR3. CDR1 is LGHDT and CDR2 is YNNKEL in the germline V gene (reference sequence). Trimming pared 0 bases from V and 6 bases from J, leaving 12 bases between. The CDR3 region is CASSQDPGSGEQYF. In DNA, the CDR3 is TGTGCCAGCAGCCAAGATCCGGGTTCTGGCGAGCAGTACTTC.

This chain uses TRBV3-1 with TRBJ1-6; D is ambiguous. CDR3 size: 13 residues. Trimming removed 3 bases at V and 10 bases at J, with 10 bases between. CDR1 LGHDT and CDR2 YNNKEL come from the germline V gene (reference sequence). Here the CDR3 DNA reads TGTGCCAGCAGCCAGGGCCCAAACTCACCCCTCCACTTT. The encoded protein is CASSQGPNSPLHF.

This clonotype was seen a few times. The chain has TRBV6-5 and TRBJ2-6; D tentatively fits TRBD1 or TRBD2 (5 bases each). V lost 0 bases and J lost 2, with 5 bases in between. This CDR3 is 15 amino acids long. The germline V gene has CDR1 MNHEY and CDR2 SVGAGI. The CDR3 nucleotides read TGTGCCAGCAGTTACTCGGGGGCTGGGGCCAACGTCCTGACTTTC. Translation gives CASSYSGAGANVLTF.

The chain combines TRBV28 with TRBJ2-6, with D possibly being TRBD2 (5 bases). CDR1 MDHEN and CDR2 SYDVKM come from the germline V gene. The CDR3 covers 15 residues. The ends were cut back, 7 bases at V and 0 bases at J, with 10 bases in the middle. Here the CDR3 DNA reads TGTGCCAGCATAGAGGGTGCCTCTGGGGCCAACGTCCTGACTTTC. Translated: CASIEGASGANVLTF.

The chain joins TRBV12-3 or TRBV12-4 to TRBJ2-2, with D perhaps matching TRBD2 (6 bases). The V gene lost 7 bases and the J gene lost 3 bases, with 12 bases spanning the gap. CDR3 length equals 14 residues. The CDR3 loop is CASMGGFYTGELFF. CDR3 DNA sequence: TGTGCCAGCATGGGGGGATTCTACACCGGGGAGCTGTTTTTT.

In its sample, this clonotype was seen a few times. The chain couples TRBV4-3 to TRBJ2-7, with 8 nucleotides matching TRBD1. The ends lost 0 bases at V and 2 bases at J; junction bases unmatched: 3. The CDR3 spans 15 residues. Germline lookup yields CDR1 LGHNA and CDR2 YSLEER. CDR3 residues: CASSQDTGGTYEQYF. CDR3 sequence (DNA): TGCGCCAGCAGCCAAGATACAGGGGGGACCTACGAGCAGTACTTC.

This chain links TRBV13 with TRBJ2-7; D is ambiguous. CDR1 PRHDT and CDR2 FYEKMQ come from the germline V gene (reference sequence). The CDR3 spans 16 residues. V lost 5 bases, J lost 0 bases, and 17 bases lay in between. This chain's CDR3 is CASSQSGRRFSYEQYF. CDR3 in DNA: TGTGCCAGCAGCCAATCCGGGCGGCGATTCTCCTACGAGCAGTACTTC.